What follows are 16 T cell receptor beta chains derived from one specimen sequenced in a study of blood T cell repertoires in COVID-19. Libraries were prepared by immunoSEQ multiplex PCR; TCRdb keeps only in-frame clonotypes and omits some of them. The sample records 14,000 to 15,000 clones, about 80% being singletons. Source material: peripheral blood. All receptors derive from a human donor in a cohort sampled during active COVID-19.

Of note for this clone: One junction end does not reproduce the germline sequence, and a read error may be involved. J is TRBJ2-7 and V is TRBV7-9, with TRBD2 matching over 8 bases. The CDR3 has 13 residues. The germline V gene encodes CDR1 SEHNR and CDR2 FQNEAQ (reference sequence). The CDR3 DNA reads TGTGCCAGCAGCGCCCCGGGACTAGGAAGCCCTGACTTC. Amino acid sequence: CASSAPGLGSPDF.

Only a few counts were recorded for this clone. V usage is TRBV14 and J usage is TRBJ2-3, with D possibly TRBD2 on 6 matching bases. Germline CDR1 SGHDN, CDR2 FVKESK. The CDR3 length is 17 residues. Deletions cut 4 bases from V and 0 bases from J, with 17 bases between. This chain's CDR3 is CASSLGSGAPSTDTQYF. As DNA, the CDR3 is TGTGCCAGCAGCCTCGGCTCGGGAGCCCCTAGCACAGATACGCAGTATTTT.

V is TRBV28 and J is TRBJ1-5; TRBD1 might be the D (6 bases). This CDR3 contains 14 residues. Per germline, CDR1 MDHEN and CDR2 SYDVKM. Trimming removed 1 base from V and 7 bases from J, with 11 bases in between. The CDR3 DNA follows: TGTGCCAGCAGTTTATTTGGGGGGGGCCAGCCCCAGCATTTT. Translation gives CASSLFGGGQPQHF.

V gene TRBV29-1 combines with J gene TRBJ2-7; 7 positions agree with TRBD1. Germline CDR1 reads SQVTM; CDR2 reads ANQGSEA. The CDR3 consists of 12 residues. V shed 4 bases and J 2 bases; nucleotides not matched to a gene: 2. This CDR3 reads CSVVQGTYEQYF. DNA of the CDR3: TGCAGCGTTGTACAGGGGACCTACGAGCAGTACTTC.

The chain carries TRBV5-4 and TRBJ1-2; D unresolved. Trimming removed 2 bases from V and 5 bases from J, with 16 bases in between. Germline loops: CDR1 SGHNT, CDR2 YYREEE (reference sequence). The CDR3 has 15 amino acids. CDR3 DNA sequence: TGTGCCAGCAGCTTACCTCGGGGATTGGGATATGGCTACACCTTC. Translated: CASSLPRGLGYGYTF.

This clone was detected only a few times. V and J are TRBV25-1 and TRBJ2-5; tentative D call: TRBD1 (5 bases). Germline V gene data show CDR1 as MGHDK and CDR2 as SYGVNS. Trimming left V 3 bases short and J 0 bases short, with 8 bases between. This CDR3 comprises 14 residues. The CDR3 loop reads CASSEQGYQETQYF. The CDR3 DNA reads TGTGCCAGCAGTGAGCAGGGCTACCAAGAGACCCAGTACTTC.

The table lists this clone with a few counts. CDR3 DNA: TGTGCCAGCAGCGGGGACAGCGTCGAGCAGTACTTC. Protein: CASSGDSVEQYF. The rearrangement joins TRBV9 to TRBJ2-7; the match to TRBD1 covers 7 bases. Germline CDR1 SGDLS, CDR2 YYNGEE. The junction had 3 bases not matched to a gene; V was cut back by 3 bases and J by 6 bases. CDR3 size: 12 residues.

The rearrangement links TRBV5-1 to TRBJ2-1; TRBD2 aligns across 7 bases. The germline gives CDR1 SGHRS, CDR2 YFSETQ. Trimming took 2 bases from V and 10 from J; bases not matched to a gene: 12. This CDR3 has 15 residues. The CDR3 bases are TGCGCCAGCAGCTTAGGGGAGGGTCATAATGTAGAGCAGTTCTTC. This sequence encodes CASSLGEGHNVEQFF.

The V and J genes are TRBV5-6 and TRBJ2-7; possible D gene TRBD2, 5 bases. CDR3 length: 14 residues. V was shortened by 2 bases and J by 6 bases, with 15 bases between the two germline ends. Germline V gives CDR1 SGHDT, CDR2 YYEEEE. This chain's CDR3 is CASSLAVRGREQYF. CDR3 bases: TGTGCCAGCAGCTTAGCCGTACGAGGGCGCGAGCAGTACTTC. The full variable domain, rest sourced from reference TRBV5-6 and TRBJ2-7, is DAGVTQSPTHLIKTRGQQVTLRCSPKSGHDTVSWYQQALGQGPQFIFQYYEEEERQRGNFPDRFSGHQFPNYSSELNVNALLLGDSALYLCASSLAVRGREQYFGPGTRLTVT.

This chain links TRBV9 with TRBJ1-2; 9 bases align to TRBD1. Germline V gene lookup returns CDR1 SGDLS and CDR2 YYNGEE. The CDR3 has 16 amino acids. V shed 0 bases and J 3 bases; nucleotides not matched to a gene: 6. The DNA of the CDR3 is TGTGCCAGCAGCGTAGCCGGGACAGGGTCACACTATGGCTACACCTTC. Amino acid sequence: CASSVAGTGSHYGYTF.

The J gene is TRBJ2-6, the V gene TRBV7-9; 7 bases fit TRBD1. J lost 2 bases, V lost 5 bases, and 6 bases had no gene match. The germline CDR1 and CDR2 sequences are SEHNR and FQNEAQ (reference sequence). The CDR3 length is 16 residues. The CDR3 region is CASSAHTGAGANVLTF. For the CDR3, the DNA is TGTGCCAGCAGCGCGCATACAGGGGCTGGGGCCAACGTCCTGACTTTC.

The chain carries TRBV27 and TRBJ1-4, with 11 bases fitting TRBD1. The CDR3 consists of 15 residues. The V gene end was trimmed by 4 bases and the J gene end by 8 bases; junction bases not matched to a gene: 6. Germline CDR1 and CDR2: MNHEY and SMNVEV (reference sequence). This CDR3 is CASSSGTGGDEKLFF. DNA for the CDR3: TGTGCCAGCAGTTCCGGGACAGGGGGTGACGAAAAACTGTTTTTT.

The J gene is TRBJ1-2, the V gene TRBV5-4; D remains ambiguous. Germline V gene lookup returns CDR1 SGHNT and CDR2 YYREEE (reference sequence). The CDR3 consists of 12 residues. V was trimmed by 4 bases and J by 4 bases, leaving 8 bases between them. As DNA, the CDR3 is TGTGCCAGCAGCCCTCCGGGCTATGGCTACACCTTC. Amino acids: CASSPPGYGYTF.

The gene calls are TRBV27 and TRBJ2-7, with TRBD2 identical over 12 bases. V shed 5 bases and J 0 bases; nucleotides not matched to a gene: 5. The CDR3 totals 16 residues. The germline CDR1 and CDR2 sequences are MNHEY and SMNVEV (reference sequence). CDR3 loop: CASSPRLAGASYEQYF. The CDR3 DNA reads as TGTGCCAGCAGTCCACGACTAGCGGGGGCCTCCTACGAGCAGTACTTC.

This clone has just a few counts. The rearrangement links TRBV28 to TRBJ2-1, with 7 bases lining up with TRBD2. With 9 bases clipped from V and 3 bases from J, the junction kept 17 bases outside the gene matches. The CDR3 covers 17 residues. Germline loops: CDR1 MDHEN, CDR2 SYDVKM. For the CDR3, the DNA is TGTGCCAGTAGGTCCAGCGGGATTGAACGGAGCTACAATGAGCAGTTCTTC. Protein: CASRSSGIERSYNEQFF.

The chain is built from TRBV11-2 and TRBJ2-5, with a weak D call TRBD2 (5 bases). V lost 0 bases, J lost 5 bases, and 13 bases lay in between. CDR1 SGHAT and CDR2 FQNNGV come from the germline V gene. This CDR3 is 15 amino acids long. Here the CDR3 DNA reads TGTGCCAGCAGCTTAGAGAACCTAGCAAGGGAGACCCAGTACTTC. This encodes CASSLENLARETQYF.